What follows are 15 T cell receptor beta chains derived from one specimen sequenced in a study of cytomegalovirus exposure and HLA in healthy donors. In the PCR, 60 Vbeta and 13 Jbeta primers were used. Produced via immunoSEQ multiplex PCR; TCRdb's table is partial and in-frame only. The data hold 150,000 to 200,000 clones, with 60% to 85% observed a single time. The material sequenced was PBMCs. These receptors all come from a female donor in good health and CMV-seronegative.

CDR3 DNA: TGTGCCAGCAGTTTTAACGGCTATGGCTACACCTTC. Protein sequence: CASSFNGYGYTF. The chain uses TRBV27 and TRBJ1-2, with no clear D. The V end lost 3 bases, the J end lost 4 bases, and 6 bases lay between the germline ends. This CDR3 is 12 amino acids long. Per the germline V gene, CDR1 is MNHEY and CDR2 is SMNVEV (reference sequence).

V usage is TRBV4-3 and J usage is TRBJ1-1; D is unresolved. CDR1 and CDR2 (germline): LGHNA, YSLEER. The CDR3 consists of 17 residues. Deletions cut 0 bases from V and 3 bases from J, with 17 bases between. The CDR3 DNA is TGCGCCAGCAGCCAAGATAGGAACCGGGAAATCGACACTGAAGCTTTCTTT. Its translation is CASSQDRNREIDTEAFF.

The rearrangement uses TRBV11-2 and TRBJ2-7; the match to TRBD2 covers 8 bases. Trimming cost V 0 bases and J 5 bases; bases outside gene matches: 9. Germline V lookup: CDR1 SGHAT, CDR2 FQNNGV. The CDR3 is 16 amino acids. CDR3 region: CASSLDGLAGIHEQYF. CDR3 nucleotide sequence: TGTGCCAGCAGCTTAGATGGCCTAGCGGGTATCCACGAGCAGTACTTC.

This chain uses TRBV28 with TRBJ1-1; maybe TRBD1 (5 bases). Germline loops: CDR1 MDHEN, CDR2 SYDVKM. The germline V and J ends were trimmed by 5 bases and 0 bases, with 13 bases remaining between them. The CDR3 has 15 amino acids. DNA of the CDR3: TGTGCCAGCAGTCCCCGGACATCTATGAACACTGAAGCTTTCTTT. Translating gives CASSPRTSMNTEAFF.

The CDR3 sequence: CAINPGTGAYEQYF. The CDR3 DNA reads TGTGCCATCAATCCCGGGACAGGGGCCTACGAGCAGTACTTC. The chain has TRBV10-3 and TRBJ2-7, with 10 bases lining up with TRBD1. The V segment lost 7 bases and the J segment 2 bases; nucleotides outside the gene matches: 5. Germline CDR1 ENHRY, CDR2 SYGVKD. The CDR3 contains 14 residues.

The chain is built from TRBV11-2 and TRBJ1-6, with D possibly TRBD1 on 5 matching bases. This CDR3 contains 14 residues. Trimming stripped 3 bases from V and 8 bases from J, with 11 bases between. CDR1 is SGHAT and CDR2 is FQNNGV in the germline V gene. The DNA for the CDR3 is TGTGCCAGCAGCTTCGGGGGGGTAGATTCACCCCTCCACTTT. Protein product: CASSFGGVDSPLHF.

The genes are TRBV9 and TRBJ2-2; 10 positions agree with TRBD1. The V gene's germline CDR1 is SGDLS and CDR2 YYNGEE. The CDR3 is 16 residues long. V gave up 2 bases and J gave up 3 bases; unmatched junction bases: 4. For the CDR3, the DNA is TGTGCCAGCAGCGTCCGACAGGGGGCGTACACCGGGGAGCTGTTTTTT. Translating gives CASSVRQGAYTGELFF. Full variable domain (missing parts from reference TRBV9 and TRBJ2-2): DSGVTQTPKHLITATGQRVTLRCSPRSGDLSVYWYQQSLDQGLQFLIQYYNGEERAKGNILERFSAQQFPDLHSELNLSSLELGDSALYFCASSVRQGAYTGELFFGEGSRLTVL.

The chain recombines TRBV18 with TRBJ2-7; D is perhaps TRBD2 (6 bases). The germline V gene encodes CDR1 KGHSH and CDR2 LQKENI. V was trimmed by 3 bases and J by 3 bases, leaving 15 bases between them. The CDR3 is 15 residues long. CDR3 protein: CASSPGTVAFYEQYF. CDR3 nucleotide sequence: TGTGCCAGCTCACCGGGGACTGTCGCTTTCTACGAGCAGTACTTC.

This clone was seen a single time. For the CDR3, the DNA is TGTGCCAGTAGTAGGGGAGCGGGGGGCTCCTACAATGAGCAGTTCTTC. Protein sequence: CASSRGAGGSYNEQFF. The V gene is TRBV19, the J gene TRBJ2-1; 9 bases are shared with TRBD2. Per germline, CDR1 LNHDA and CDR2 SQIVND (reference sequence). Germline trimming cut 4 bases from V and 0 bases from J; bases unmatched to any gene: 4. This CDR3 contains 16 residues. Looking up the rest from reference TRBV19 and TRBJ2-1 gives the full variable domain: DGGITQSPKYLFRKEGQNVTLSCEQNLNHDAMYWYRQDPGQGLRLIYYSQIVNDFQKGDIAEGYSVSREKKESFPLTVTSAQKNPTAFYLCASSRGAGGSYNEQFFGPGTRLTVL.

The CDR3 sequence: CASSTRGGGLANYGYTF. CDR3 nucleotides: TGTGCCAGCAGCACCCGAGGGGGGGGACTAGCTAACTATGGCTACACCTTC. The V and J genes are TRBV21-1 and TRBJ1-2. TRBV21-1 is given as a pseudogene. The CDR3 is 17 residues long.

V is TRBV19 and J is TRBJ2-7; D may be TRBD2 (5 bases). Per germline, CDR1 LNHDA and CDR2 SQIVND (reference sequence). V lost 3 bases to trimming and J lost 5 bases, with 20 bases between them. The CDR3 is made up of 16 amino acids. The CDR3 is CASSIFSAASPHEQYF. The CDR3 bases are TGTGCCAGTAGTATTTTTAGTGCGGCTAGCCCCCACGAGCAGTACTTC.

CDR3 amino acids: CASSSGGGTEAFF. The CDR3 nucleotides read TGTGCCAGCAGCTCTGGGGGGGGCACTGAAGCTTTCTTT. This chain links TRBV7-3 with TRBJ1-1; D is possibly TRBD1 (5 bases). Germline V CDR1 and CDR2: SGHTA, FQGTGA. CDR3 length: 13 amino acids. The germline V and J ends were trimmed by 4 bases and 4 bases, with 10 bases remaining between them.

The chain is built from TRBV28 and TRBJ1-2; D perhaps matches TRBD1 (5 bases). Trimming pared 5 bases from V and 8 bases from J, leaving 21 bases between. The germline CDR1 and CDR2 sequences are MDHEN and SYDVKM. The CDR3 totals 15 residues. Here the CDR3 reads CASSVGGGNREGYTF. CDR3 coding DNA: TGTGCCAGCAGTGTGGGCGGGGGAAATCGCGAGGGCTACACCTTC.

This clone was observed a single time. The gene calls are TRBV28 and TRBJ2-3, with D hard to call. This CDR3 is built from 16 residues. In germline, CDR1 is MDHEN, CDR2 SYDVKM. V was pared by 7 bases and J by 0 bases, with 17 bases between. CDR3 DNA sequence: TGTGCCAGCATTTCTGCTAGGTTCATCAGCACAGATACGCAGTATTTT. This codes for CASISARFISTDTQYF.

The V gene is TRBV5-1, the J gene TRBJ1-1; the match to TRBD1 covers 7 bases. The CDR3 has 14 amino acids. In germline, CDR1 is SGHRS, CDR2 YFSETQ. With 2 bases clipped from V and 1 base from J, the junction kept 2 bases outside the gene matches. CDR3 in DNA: TGCGCCAGCAGCTTAGGACAGGCGAACACTGAAGCTTTCTTT. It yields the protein CASSLGQANTEAFF.